Below, 32 T cell receptor beta chains from the same sample are listed, as sequenced in a study of T cells in Graves' hyperthyroidism and ophthalmopathy. RNA transcripts were the template for amplifying TCR beta CDR3 regions. Carried out on the TCR CDR3, a first-round RT-PCR used the HTBI primer set. TCRdb independently ran MiXCR on the multiplex PCR reads; one entry per CDR3 protein. The sample carries roughly 740,000 distinct CDR3 sequences, about 15% recorded once. Input material: blood. The receptor set was obtained from a man between 18 and 35 years old with Graves' hyperthyroidism.

The chain uses TRBV29-1 and TRBJ1-1; D uncertain. The germline V and J ends were trimmed by 5 bases and 1 base, with 2 bases remaining between them. CDR3 size: 10 residues. In germline, CDR1 is SQVTM, CDR2 ANQGSEA. The CDR3 sequence is CSVWNTEAFF. CDR3 DNA: TGCAGCGTTTGGAACACTGAAGCTTTCTTT.

The table lists this clonotype with many counts. J is TRBJ1-1 and V is TRBV28; tentatively, D is TRBD1 (6 bases). CDR1 and CDR2 (germline): MDHEN, SYDVKM. The CDR3 runs 13 residues. V shed 6 bases and J shed 6 bases, with 14 bases lying between them. CDR3 residues: CASRVRGGSEAFF. The CDR3 DNA is TGTGCCAGCAGAGTCAGGGGAGGCTCTGAAGCTTTCTTT.

This clonotype has at least ten counts. The J gene is TRBJ2-7, the V gene TRBV20-1; 12 bases agree with TRBD2. Germline assignment: CDR1 DFQATT and CDR2 SNEGSKA (reference sequence). V trimming: 5 bases; J trimming: 2 bases; junction bases outside the gene matches: 7. CDR3 length: 15 amino acids. CDR3 sequence reads: CSAPLLAGGPYEQYF. In nucleotides, the CDR3 is TGCAGTGCTCCCCTACTAGCGGGAGGCCCCTACGAGCAGTACTTC.

The V and J genes are TRBV3-1 and TRBJ1-3; D remains unclear. The germline V gene has CDR1 LGHDT and CDR2 YNNKEL (reference sequence). V lost 7 bases and J lost 0, with 10 bases in between. The CDR3 is made up of 14 amino acids. The CDR3: CASTVTLSGNTIYF. In nucleotides, the CDR3 is TGTGCCAGCACCGTGACACTCTCTGGAAACACCATATATTTT.

This rearrangement joins TRBV4-2 to TRBJ2-7, with no clear D. The germline CDR1 and CDR2 sequences are LGHNA and YNFKEQ. Trimming shortened V by 4 bases and J by 5 bases, and 18 bases separated the two germline ends. The CDR3 has 15 residues. The CDR3 DNA sequence: TGTGCCAGCAGCCGGCCGGGCCAAGAAGGTGACGAGCAGTACTTC. Translating gives CASSRPGQEGDEQYF.

This clonotype has just a few counts. The rearrangement joins TRBV19 to TRBJ1-1, with 7 bases matching TRBD1. This CDR3 has 14 amino acids. Germline CDR1 and CDR2: LNHDA and SQIVND (reference sequence). J gave up 4 bases and V 6 bases, and 8 bases lay outside the gene matches. The CDR3 bases are TGTGCCAGTAGATGGAGACAGGGCGGCACTGAAGCTTTCTTT. Translating gives CASRWRQGGTEAFF.

The J gene is TRBJ2-5, the V gene TRBV4-1; D is unclear. With 1 base removed from V and 1 base from J, the gap between germline ends came to 7 bases. This CDR3 comprises 14 residues. Germline lookup yields CDR1 MGHRA and CDR2 YSYEKL. The DNA for the CDR3 is TGCGCCAGCAGCCAAGTGAACATCCAAGAGACCCAGTACTTC. It translates to CASSQVNIQETQYF.

The genes are TRBV6-5 and TRBJ2-3; 10 bases agree with TRBD2. The CDR3 consists of 18 residues. Germline CDR1 is MNHEY and CDR2 is SVGAGI. Trimming took 0 bases from V and 1 from J; bases not matched to a gene: 7. CDR3 amino acids: CASSYSISGRKGTDTQYF. The DNA of the CDR3 is TGTGCCAGCAGTTACTCTATTAGCGGGAGGAAAGGCACAGATACGCAGTATTTT.

This clonotype was seen repeatedly, ten times or more. V is TRBV2 and J is TRBJ2-5, with D tentatively TRBD2 (6 bases). The CDR3 loop spans 14 amino acids. Germline values: CDR1 SNHLY, CDR2 FYNNEI. The V gene lost 4 bases and the J gene lost 3 bases, with 12 bases spanning the gap. The CDR3 region is CASSGYIAEETQYF. DNA for the CDR3: TGTGCCAGCAGTGGATACATAGCGGAAGAGACCCAGTACTTC. The whole variable domain, remainder taken from reference TRBV2 and TRBJ2-5, is EPEVTQTPSHQVTQMGQEVILRCVPISNHLYFYWYRQILGQKVEFLVSFYNNEISEKSEIFDDQFSVERPDGSNFTLKIRSTKLEDSAMYFCASSGYIAEETQYFGPGTRLLVL.

The chain recombines TRBV6-4 with TRBJ1-2; unclear D gene. The V and J ends lost 6 bases and 8 bases respectively, with 16 bases between them. Germline V gene lookup returns CDR1 MRHNA and CDR2 SNTAGT. The CDR3 is made up of 13 amino acids. CDR3 nucleotides: TGTGCCAGCAGATTGGACCCGCTAGGAGGCTACACCTTC. Amino acids: CASRLDPLGGYTF.

This clonotype was seen repeatedly, ten times or more. The chain has TRBV20-1 and TRBJ2-7, with 8 bases aligning to TRBD1. The CDR3 contains 16 residues. Germline CDR1 is DFQATT and CDR2 is SNEGSKA (reference sequence). Losses at the gene ends were 3 bases for V and 3 bases for J; bases not matched to a gene: 13. This CDR3 reads CSASAADIGTGYEQYF. The DNA for the CDR3 is TGCAGTGCTAGCGCTGCTGACATCGGGACAGGCTACGAGCAGTACTTC.

This clonotype was detected many times. The gene calls are TRBV6-2 or TRBV6-3 and TRBJ1-5, with D tentatively TRBD1 (5 bases). Trimming removed 11 bases at V and 3 bases at J, with 17 bases between. CDR1 and CDR2 from the germline V gene are MNHEY and SVGEGT. The CDR3 is made up of 14 amino acids. Here the CDR3 reads CACTERGDNQPQHF. CDR3 nucleotides: TGTGCCTGCACCGAACGGGGGGACAATCAGCCCCAGCATTTT.

The chain employs TRBV7-6 and TRBJ2-5, with no clear D. There are 13 residues in the CDR3. Trimming removed 2 bases at V and 6 bases at J, with 10 bases between. Looked up from germline, CDR1 is SGHVS and CDR2 is FNYEAQ. The CDR3 bases are TGTGCCAGCAGCTTAAGGATCAGGCAGACCCAGTACTTC. This sequence encodes CASSLRIRQTQYF.

In its sample, this clonotype was seen a few times. The chain employs TRBV20-1 and TRBJ2-3, with 8 bases fitting TRBD1. Germline-derived CDR1 and CDR2 are DFQATT and SNEGSKA (reference sequence). This CDR3 spans 14 amino acids. V shed 5 bases, J shed 1 base, and the junction held 5 bases outside the gene matches. The CDR3 region is CSAYDRGGTDTQYF. In DNA, the CDR3 is TGCAGTGCTTATGACAGGGGAGGCACAGATACGCAGTATTTT.

This clonotype was detected ten times or more. The chain couples TRBV7-9 to TRBJ2-1, with TRBD2 as a possible D gene (5 bases). The germline V and J ends were trimmed by 7 bases and 5 bases, with 21 bases remaining between them. Looked up from germline, CDR1 is SEHNR and CDR2 is FQNEAQ (reference sequence). The CDR3 sequence is 16 residues long. The CDR3 is CASTTGRDQPNNEQFF. The CDR3 region has the DNA TGTGCCAGCACTACTGGCCGGGATCAGCCTAACAATGAGCAGTTCTTC.

In this sample, this clonotype turned up a few times. The rearrangement uses TRBV6-1 and TRBJ2-7; D gene unclear. Germline CDR1 and CDR2: MNHNS and SASEGT. V was clipped by 7 bases and J by 2 bases, with 21 bases between them. The CDR3 is 16 residues long. CDR3 DNA: TGTGCCAGCACCCGAGGTGTCTCTCTGTCCCCCTACGAGCAGTACTTC. Translating it yields CASTRGVSLSPYEQYF.

This clonotype was seen many times. CDR3 protein: CASSAKGGRLETQYF. CDR3 DNA: TGTGCCAGCTCTGCTAAGGGGGGTAGGCTGGAGACCCAGTACTTC. V is TRBV12-3 or TRBV12-4 and J is TRBJ2-5, with D perhaps being TRBD1 or TRBD2 (6 bases each). CDR3 size: 15 residues. The ends were cut back, 8 bases at V and 5 bases at J, with 21 bases in the middle.

Many counts were recorded for this clonotype. This chain connects TRBV5-1 to TRBJ2-3; 13 bases map to TRBD2. Looked up from germline, CDR1 is SGHRS and CDR2 is YFSETQ. The CDR3 length is 16 residues. Trimming cost V 3 bases and J 6 bases; bases outside gene matches: 7. The CDR3 sequence: CASSSEGLAGRDTQYF. CDR3 coding DNA: TGCGCCAGCAGCTCGGAGGGACTAGCGGGGCGTGATACGCAGTATTTT.

This clonotype was recorded many times. The V call is TRBV11-1, the J call TRBJ1-2; D is ambiguous. Germline assignment: CDR1 SGHAT and CDR2 FQDESV (reference sequence). The CDR3 sequence is 13 residues long. V was shortened by 0 bases and J by 6 bases, with 8 bases between the two germline ends. The CDR3: CASSLASGDGYTF. The CDR3, as DNA: TGTGCCAGCAGCTTAGCCTCAGGCGATGGCTACACCTTC.

This clonotype came up a few times. V and J are TRBV28 and TRBJ1-2; 7 bases fit TRBD1. V lost 5 bases to trimming and J lost 4 bases; unmatched junction nucleotides: 7. This CDR3 region has 14 residues. From germline, CDR1 is MDHEN and CDR2 SYDVKM. Here the CDR3 DNA reads TGTGCCAGCAGTCAGCAACAGGGGTCCTATGGCTACACCTTC. Protein sequence: CASSQQQGSYGYTF.

A few counts support this clonotype. V gene TRBV24-1 combines with J gene TRBJ1-5; the match to TRBD1 covers 8 bases. Trimming cost V 3 bases and J 3 bases; bases outside gene matches: 3. CDR1 KGHDR and CDR2 SFDVKD come from the germline V gene. The CDR3 is 15 residues long. CDR3 coding DNA: TGTGCCACCAGTGATACGACAGGGGTCAATCAGCCCCAGCATTTT. This encodes CATSDTTGVNQPQHF.

The CDR3 sequence is CATSRVRTGGGNQPQHF. CDR3 sequence (DNA): TGTGCCACCAGCAGAGTCAGGACAGGTGGAGGCAATCAGCCCCAGCATTTT. The chain combines TRBV15 with TRBJ1-5; 7 bases are shared with TRBD1. CDR3 length: 17 residues. CDR1 LNHNV and CDR2 YYDKDF come from the germline V gene (reference sequence). The trim removed 1 base at V and 2 bases at J, leaving 8 bases unmatched.

This clonotype came up many times. The gene calls are TRBV30 and TRBJ2-5; D is ambiguous. V shed 3 bases and J shed 3 bases, with 11 bases lying between them. Per the germline V gene, CDR1 is GTSNPN and CDR2 is SVGIG (reference sequence). The CDR3 length is 13 residues. This chain's CDR3 is CAWRSGQKETQYF. CDR3 nucleotide sequence: TGTGCCTGGAGGTCTGGGCAGAAAGAGACCCAGTACTTC. Full variable domain (missing parts from reference TRBV30 and TRBJ2-5): SQTIHQWPATLVQPVGSPLSLECTVEGTSNPNLYWYRQAAGRGLQLLFYSVGIGQISSEVPQNLSASRPQDRQFILSSKKLLLSDSGFYLCAWRSGQKETQYFGPGTRLLVL.

A word on this clonotype: Being one base from a much bigger clone, this may be a read error. The genes are TRBV28 and TRBJ1-1; D may be TRBD1 (5 bases). This CDR3 contains 16 residues. V lost 5 bases to trimming and J lost 1 base, with 17 bases between them. Germline values: CDR1 MDHEN, CDR2 SYDVKM. The CDR3 region is CASSDPGKARNTEAFF. CDR3 coding DNA: TGTGCCAGCAGTGACCCAGGGAAAGCCCGGAACACTGAAGCTTTCTTT.

The genes are TRBV28 and TRBJ2-7; 7 bases agree with TRBD1. The CDR3 runs to 15 residues. CDR1 and CDR2 (germline): MDHEN, SYDVKM. The trim removed 3 bases at V and 5 bases at J, leaving 10 bases unmatched. The DNA for the CDR3 is TGTGCCAGCAGTTTGCAGACAGGGTTTGGCGACGAGCAGTACTTC. Protein product: CASSLQTGFGDEQYF.

The sample holds a few counts of this clonotype. J is TRBJ2-3 and V is TRBV7-3, with 8 bases fitting TRBD2. CDR3 length: 16 amino acids. In germline, CDR1 is SGHTA, CDR2 FQGTGA. V was clipped by 0 bases and J by 1 base; unmatched bases: 3. The CDR3 loop reads CASSLTTRGGTDTQYF. The CDR3 DNA reads as TGTGCCAGCAGCTTAACTACGCGGGGGGGCACAGATACGCAGTATTTT.

Many counts were recorded for this clonotype. The gene calls are TRBV11-2 and TRBJ2-1; no firm D call. Trimming cost V 4 bases and J 8 bases, with 9 bases left between them. The germline V gene encodes CDR1 SGHAT and CDR2 FQNNGV. The CDR3 is made up of 12 amino acids. CDR3 loop: CASSWSLDEQFF. The CDR3 coding sequence is TGTGCCAGCAGCTGGTCCCTAGATGAGCAGTTCTTC.

This clonotype has just a few counts. The V gene is TRBV5-5, the J gene TRBJ1-1; D not certain. Trimming removed 3 bases from V and 0 bases from J, with 9 bases in between. From germline, CDR1 is SGHKS and CDR2 YYEKEE (reference sequence). This CDR3 is built from 14 residues. The CDR3 region is CASSSLRVNTEAFF. The CDR3 coding sequence is TGTGCCAGCAGCTCTCTCCGGGTGAACACTGAAGCTTTCTTT.

This chain joins TRBV3-1 and TRBJ2-2; perhaps TRBD2 as D (6 bases). V lost 5 bases, J lost 6 bases, and 13 bases lay in between. CDR1 is LGHDT and CDR2 is YNNKEL in the germline V gene (reference sequence). This CDR3 is built from 14 residues. The CDR3 DNA reads as TGTGCCAGCAGCGAGGCGGGGAGTTCCGGGGAGCTGTTTTTT. It encodes CASSEAGSSGELFF.

This clonotype was seen many times. The CDR3 sequence: CASSLATGYNEQFF. Here the CDR3 DNA reads TGTGCCAGCAGCTTAGCGACAGGCTACAATGAGCAGTTCTTC. The chain employs TRBV11-1 and TRBJ2-1; D is perhaps TRBD1 (6 bases). This CDR3 region has 14 residues. Trimming cost V 0 bases and J 3 bases, with 6 bases left between them. Germline CDR1 is SGHAT and CDR2 is FQDESV (reference sequence).

A few counts support this clonotype. The V and J genes are TRBV6-1 and TRBJ1-5; TRBD1 agrees at 7 bases. V shed 6 bases, J shed 4 bases, and the junction held 6 bases outside the gene matches. Germline CDR1 reads MNHNS; CDR2 reads SASEGT. This CDR3 has 14 residues. The CDR3 DNA reads TGTGCCAGCAGGACGCAGGGGGTTAATCAGCCCCAGCATTTT. Its protein product is CASRTQGVNQPQHF.

This clonotype appeared a few times. The rearrangement uses TRBV18 and TRBJ2-2; a weak D match, TRBD1 (5 bases). The length of the CDR3 is 17 residues. Germline CDR1 reads KGHSH; CDR2 reads LQKENI. With 2 bases removed from V and 5 bases from J, the gap between germline ends came to 18 bases. The CDR3 DNA sequence: TGTGCCAGCTCACCATCTGTGACAGCGAGATGGACCGGGGAGCTGTTTTTT. Residues: CASSPSVTARWTGELFF. The variable domain in full, with the rest retrieved from reference TRBV18 and TRBJ2-2, is NAGVMQNPRHLVRRRGQEARLRCSPMKGHSHVYWYRQLPEEGLKFMVYLQKENIIDESGMPKERFSAEFPKEGPSILRIQQVVRGDSAAYFCASSPSVTARWTGELFFGEGSRLTVL.